A selection of T cell receptor beta chains follows, all from one sample in a study of T-cell reconstitution after alpha-beta-depleted transplantation in children. TCRdb independently ran MiXCR on the PCR reads; one entry per CDR3 protein. The table includes approximately 350,000 distinct CDR3 sequences, 10% detected once. Sequenced here: PBMCs from the stem cell graft donor, sampled from the stem cell graft. These TCRs come from a human donor who donated a stem cell graft to a child with acute lymphoblastic leukemia. Both conserved end residues are part of each CDR3. Each record gives: D gene, J gene, V gene, clone size, CDR3 protein, CDR3 DNA. D genes are given only for firm matches. Expanded clones get a size class; other rows say once, few or many, or leave the size out.

>-|TRBJ2-3|TRBV4-2|few
CASSARTLSSTDTQYF
TGTGCCAGCAGCGCCCGGACACTCTCTAGCACAGATACGCAGTATTTT
>-|TRBJ2-2|TRBV7-9|-
CASTRGAGDTGELFF
TGTGCCAGCACCAGGGGCGCGGGGGACACCGGGGAGCTGTTTTTT
>-|TRBJ2-1|TRBV4-3|-
CASSQYGSSYNEQFF
TGCGCCAGCAGCCAATACGGGAGCTCCTACAATGAGCAGTTCTTC
>TRBD2|TRBJ2-3|TRBV12-3/TRBV12-4|-
CASSFASSGRNTDTQYF
TGTGCCAGCAGTTTCGCTTCTAGCGGGAGGAACACAGATACGCAGTATTTT
>TRBD2|TRBJ2-3|TRBV4-2|-
CASSPSRPGLAGGYGGPTDTQYF
TGTGCCAGCAGCCCCTCACGACCGGGACTAGCGGGAGGCTACGGGGGCCCCACAGATACGCAGTATTTT
>TRBD1|TRBJ2-2|TRBV9|few
CASSGSTGIFPGELFF
TGTGCCAGCAGCGGATCGACAGGGATTTTCCCCGGGGAGCTGTTTTTT
>-|TRBJ2-1|TRBV12-3/TRBV12-4|few
CASRISGYNEQFF
TGTGCCAGCAGGATTAGTGGTTACAATGAGCAGTTCTTC
>-|TRBJ2-2|TRBV14|few
CASSQRMNTGELFF
TGTGCCAGCAGCCAACGGATGAACACCGGGGAGCTGTTTTTT
>-|TRBJ2-1|TRBV4-3|few
CASSQELGTIYNEQFF
TGCGCCAGCAGCCAAGAACTTGGAACGATTTACAATGAGCAGTTCTTC
>-|TRBJ1-5|TRBV5-5|-
CASSRSWGANQPQHF
TGTGCCAGCAGCCGCTCATGGGGTGCAAATCAGCCCCAGCATTTT
>TRBD2|TRBJ2-3|TRBV5-1|-
CASSFWASGPPTDTQYF
TGCGCCAGCAGCTTTTGGGCTAGCGGGCCCCCCACAGATACGCAGTATTTT
>TRBD2|TRBJ2-1|TRBV7-9|many
CASSPLAGNEQFF
TGTGCCAGCAGCCCACTAGCGGGCAATGAGCAGTTCTTC
>-|TRBJ2-2|TRBV5-6|-
CASGSHGELFF
TGTGCCAGCGGGAGTCACGGGGAGCTGTTTTTT
>TRBD1|TRBJ2-1|TRBV9|-
CASSVPRDRVSYNEQFF
TGTGCCAGCAGCGTGCCAAGGGACAGGGTTTCTTACAATGAGCAGTTCTTC
>TRBD2|TRBJ2-1|TRBV20-1|few
CSARSTLAGDNEQFF
TGCAGTGCCAGAAGCACACTAGCGGGAGACAATGAGCAGTTCTTC
>-|TRBJ2-7|TRBV4-1|-
CASSQDAGSASYEQYF
TGCGCCAGCAGCCAAGACGCCGGGAGCGCCTCCTACGAGCAGTACTTC
>-|TRBJ1-1|TRBV5-1|-
CASSLEGQRTEAFF
TGCGCCAGCAGCTTGGAAGGCCAGCGAACTGAAGCTTTCTTT
>TRBD2|TRBJ2-2|TRBV7-9|many
CASSITSGSTTGELFF
TGTGCCAGCAGCATAACTAGCGGCAGCACCACCGGGGAGCTGTTTTTT
>TRBD1|TRBJ2-1|TRBV27|few
CASRRYPGQGAPEQFF
TGTGCCAGCAGGCGCTATCCGGGACAGGGGGCCCCTGAGCAGTTCTTC
>-|TRBJ2-7|TRBV5-5|-
CASSLGPASYEQYF
TGTGCCAGCAGCTTGGGCCCCGCCTCCTACGAGCAGTACTTC
>-|TRBJ2-5|TRBV7-9|-
CASSLQEGNEETQYF
TGTGCCAGCAGCTTACAAGAAGGGAATGAAGAGACCCAGTACTTC
>TRBD1|TRBJ1-3|TRBV7-9|few
CASSAGQGEISGNTIYF
TGTGCCAGCAGCGCCGGACAGGGGGAAATCTCTGGAAACACCATATATTTT
>-|TRBJ2-7|TRBV4-1|few
CASSHTSPNYEQYF
TGCGCCAGCAGCCATACTAGCCCTAACTACGAGCAGTACTTC
>-|TRBJ2-3|TRBV4-3|-
CASSQDLETVGSPSGDTQYF
TGCGCCAGCAGCCAAGATCTGGAAACGGTGGGTTCCCCATCGGGAGATACGCAGTATTTT
>TRBD2|TRBJ2-5|TRBV7-9|-
CASSFGLAGEAETQYF
TGTGCCAGCAGCTTTGGACTAGCGGGAGAGGCGGAGACCCAGTACTTC
>-|TRBJ1-5|TRBV19|-
CASSIMAREGQPQHF
TGTGCCAGTAGTATAATGGCCAGGGAAGGCCAGCCCCAGCATTTT
>-|TRBJ2-2|TRBV20-1|few
CSARATRVSGELFF
TGCAGTGCTAGAGCGACTAGAGTCTCCGGGGAGCTGTTTTTT
>-|TRBJ1-5|TRBV5-1|few
CASSWTGGGNQPQHF
TGCGCCAGCAGTTGGACGGGAGGGGGCAATCAGCCCCAGCATTTT
>TRBD1|TRBJ2-7|TRBV20-1|once
CSARDFLSSLGQDEHEQYF
TGCAGTGCTAGAGACTTTCTGTCGTCCCTGGGACAGGACGAACACGAGCAGTACTTC
>-|TRBJ2-5|TRBV12-3/TRBV12-4|few
CASSSREIETQYF
TGTGCCAGCAGTTCTCGGGAGATTGAGACCCAGTACTTC
>TRBD1|TRBJ2-3|TRBV6-2/TRBV6-3|-
CASIADAGGPQYF
TGTGCCAGCATAGCAGACGCAGGGGGTCCGCAGTATTTT
>TRBD1|TRBJ1-6|TRBV20-1|many
CSARLPGDSPVHF
TGCAGTGCTAGACTACCGGGGGACAGCCCGGTCCACTTT
>-|TRBJ2-7|TRBV29-1|few
CSVGQQREQYF
TGCAGCGTCGGACAGCAAAGGGAGCAGTACTTC
>-|TRBJ1-1|TRBV4-1|few
CASSQDSQGFNPAEAFF
TGCGCCAGCAGCCAAGATTCCCAGGGATTTAACCCGGCTGAAGCTTTCTTT
>-|TRBJ2-7|TRBV27|few
CASSFFGQRSSYEQYF
TGTGCCAGCAGCTTTTTCGGACAGAGAAGCTCCTACGAGCAGTACTTC
>-|TRBJ1-6|TRBV6-1|few
CASSKTTAFASSYNSPLHF
TGTGCCAGCAGTAAAACTACAGCGTTTGCTAGCTCCTATAATTCACCCCTCCACTTT
>-|TRBJ1-6|TRBV27|-
CASSPRVFGSYNSPLHF
TGTGCCAGCAGCCCAAGAGTATTCGGCTCCTATAATTCACCCCTCCACTTT
>-|TRBJ2-3|TRBV11-2|few
CASSSRPQSTDTQYF
TGTGCCAGCAGCTCCAGGCCACAAAGCACAGATACGCAGTATTTT
>TRBD2|TRBJ2-3|TRBV28|-
CASSFLAEHYTDTQYF
TGTGCCAGCAGTTTTCTAGCGGAGCATTACACAGATACGCAGTATTTT
>TRBD1|TRBJ2-5|TRBV7-2|few
CASSPGSGTAQETQYF
TGTGCCAGCAGCCCTGGGTCGGGGACAGCCCAAGAGACCCAGTACTTC
>-|TRBJ1-2|TRBV29-1|many
CSVDGTTNYGYTF
TGCAGCGTTGACGGGACGACGAACTATGGCTACACCTTC
>TRBD1|TRBJ2-1|TRBV27|-
CASSSQQGVADYNEQFF
TGTGCCAGCAGTTCGCAACAGGGGGTCGCGGATTACAATGAGCAGTTCTTC
>TRBD2|TRBJ2-1|TRBV12-3/TRBV12-4|many
CASSFRTSRNNEQFF
TGTGCCAGCAGTTTCCGGACTAGCCGCAACAATGAGCAGTTCTTC
>TRBD1|TRBJ2-1|TRBV5-1|many
CASSLQQGIYNEQFF
TGCGCCAGCAGCTTGCAACAGGGGATCTACAATGAGCAGTTCTTC
>-|TRBJ1-1|TRBV18|few
CASSPRAGLLNTEAFF
TGTGCCAGCTCACCACGCGCAGGGCTACTGAACACTGAAGCTTTCTTT
>TRBD2|TRBJ2-1|TRBV25-1|few
CASSGTSGSSSYNEQFF
TGTGCCAGCAGTGGGACTAGCGGCTCTAGCTCCTACAATGAGCAGTTCTTC
>TRBD2|TRBJ2-7|TRBV7-9|few
CASVGTSFYEQYF
TGTGCCAGCGTGGGGACTAGTTTCTACGAGCAGTACTTC
>-|TRBJ2-2|TRBV5-1|-
CASSSDGTGELFF
TGCGCCAGCAGCTCGGACGGTACCGGGGAGCTGTTTTTT
>-|TRBJ2-3|TRBV7-2|few
CASNGIRTDTQYF
TGTGCCAGCAACGGGATCCGGACAGATACGCAGTATTTT
>-|TRBJ2-1|TRBV12-3/TRBV12-4|-
CASSYTRRGGGQDEQFF
TGTGCCAGCAGCTATACCCGGAGAGGCGGCGGGCAAGATGAGCAGTTCTTC
>TRBD1|TRBJ1-2|TRBV5-6|-
CASSYRGFTRNYYGYTF
TGTGCCAGCAGCTACAGGGGGTTTACGCGGAATTACTATGGCTACACCTTC
>-|TRBJ2-7|TRBV4-3|-
CASSQVWGSEQYF
TGCGCCAGCAGCCAAGTCTGGGGATCCGAGCAGTACTTC
>TRBD1|TRBJ1-2|TRBV18|few
CASSGTGFYTF
TGTGCCAGCTCAGGGACAGGCTTCTACACCTTC
>-|TRBJ2-2|TRBV6-2/TRBV6-3|few
CASSPEGGVVTGELFF
TGTGCCAGCAGCCCCGAAGGGGGGGTCGTCACCGGGGAGCTGTTTTTT
>-|TRBJ2-7|TRBV7-2|-
CASSFMRSEQYF
TGTGCCAGCAGCTTTATGAGAAGCGAGCAGTACTTC
>-|TRBJ2-6|TRBV7-3|few
CASSQSGTRDRTSGANVLTF
TGTGCCAGCAGCCAATCAGGGACCCGGGACCGGACCTCTGGGGCCAACGTCCTGACTTTC
>-|TRBJ2-2|TRBV5-6|many
CASSQTLTGELFF
TGTGCCAGCAGCCAGACCCTCACCGGGGAGCTGTTTTTT